A single sample is the source of the 19 T cell receptor beta chains below, sequenced in a study of T-cell memory formation after mild COVID-19. TCRdb re-analysed the 5' RACE reads in MiXCR, keeping a single row per CDR3 protein. The data contain approximately 500,000 distinct CDR3 sequences, more than 20% of them singletons. Material: PBMCs or a T cell subset sorted from them (not recorded which). The receptors originated from an adult woman who had mild COVID-19 (a few samples of this study predate the infection). Cell type and time point are not known.

This clonotype was seen more than once but under ten times. The V call is TRBV4-2, the J call TRBJ1-2; TRBD1 might be the D (6 bases). The CDR3 extends over 17 amino acids. The germline gives CDR1 LGHNA, CDR2 YNFKEQ. Trimming took off 0 bases at V and 3 bases at J, with 17 bases between the two ends. The CDR3 DNA reads TGTGCCAGCAGCCAAGATTACGGGGACAAATGGGACTATGGCTACACCTTC. Translated, it gives CASSQDYGDKWDYGYTF.

J is TRBJ2-7 and V is TRBV29-1, with a weak D call TRBD1 (6 bases). The CDR3 is 13 amino acids. Deletions cut 6 bases from V and 5 bases from J, with 17 bases between. Germline V gene sequence: CDR1 SQVTM, CDR2 ANQGSEA. Written as DNA, the CDR3 is TGCAGCGTCCGGATTCAGGGGAGCCACGAGCAGTACTTC. It encodes CSVRIQGSHEQYF.

The rearrangement joins TRBV5-1 to TRBJ2-1, with D possibly called TRBD1 or TRBD2 (5 bases each). V shed 3 bases and J shed 8 bases, with 27 bases lying between them. The CDR3 is made up of 18 amino acids. In germline, CDR1 is SGHRS, CDR2 YFSETQ. In DNA, the CDR3 is TGCGCCAGCAGCTGGGGGTTGAGTAGCGATGTGGTGTTGGATGAGCAGTTCTTC. Translating gives CASSWGLSSDVVLDEQFF.

This rearrangement joins TRBV4-3 to TRBJ1-5; maybe TRBD1 (6 bases). V dropped 4 bases and J dropped 5 bases, with 21 bases sitting between them. Germline V gene lookup returns CDR1 LGHNA and CDR2 YSLEER. The CDR3 totals 17 residues. CDR3 in DNA: TGCGCCAGCAGCCGATCTTGGGGGACACGGAGTGATCAGCCCCAGCATTTT. Protein sequence: CASSRSWGTRSDQPQHF.

This chain connects TRBV3-1 to TRBJ2-1; possible D gene TRBD2, 5 bases. The ends were cut back, 0 bases at V and 3 bases at J, with 12 bases in the middle. This CDR3 is built from 16 residues. CDR1 is LGHDT and CDR2 is YNNKEL in the germline V gene (reference sequence). CDR3 nucleotide sequence: TGTGCCAGCAGCCAAGATTCTAGCCTGCGCTACAATGAGCAGTTCTTC. This sequence encodes CASSQDSSLRYNEQFF.

Here the CDR3 reads CSAYRGLNTEAFF. The CDR3 nucleotides read TGCAGTGCTTACAGGGGGCTGAACACTGAAGCTTTCTTT. V and J are TRBV20-1 and TRBJ1-1; 9 bases are a match to TRBD1. The CDR3 runs 13 residues. J gave up 0 bases and V 5 bases, and 1 base lay outside the gene matches. Germline lookup yields CDR1 DFQATT and CDR2 SNEGSKA (reference sequence).

This clonotype was observed a few times. The chain recombines TRBV20-1 with TRBJ1-1, with D perhaps matching TRBD1 (5 bases). V was clipped by 3 bases and J by 10 bases, with 15 bases between them. The CDR3 loop spans 12 amino acids. Germline-derived CDR1 and CDR2 are DFQATT and SNEGSKA (reference sequence). CDR3 residues: CSASLFQGPAFF. The CDR3 DNA follows: TGCAGTGCTAGCCTTTTCCAGGGACCAGCTTTCTTT.

This clonotype was recorded a few times. The chain employs TRBV6-6 and TRBJ2-3; no firm D call. In germline, CDR1 is MNHNY, CDR2 SVGAGI (reference sequence). This CDR3 has 15 residues. Trimming pared 2 bases from V and 0 bases from J, leaving 9 bases between. The chain's CDR3 is CASSYKGGSTDTQYF. The CDR3 DNA sequence: TGTGCCAGCAGTTACAAGGGTGGTAGCACAGATACGCAGTATTTT.

This clonotype was picked up many times. CDR3 sequence (DNA): TGTGCCAGCGGTTTGGGTGGAGAAGGCTACAATGAGCAGTTCTTC. It specifies CASGLGGEGYNEQFF. The V call is TRBV5-5, the J call TRBJ2-1; D uncertain. The germline CDR1 and CDR2 sequences are SGHKS and YYEKEE (reference sequence). Trimming removed 7 bases at V and 3 bases at J, with 17 bases between. The CDR3 contains 15 residues. The full variable domain, in which reference TRBV5-5 and TRBJ2-1 provide the parts outside the CDR3, is DAGVTQSPTHLIKTRGQQVTLRCSPISGHKSVSWYQQVLGQGPQFIFQYYEKEERGRGNFPDRFSARQFPNYSSELNVNALLLGDSALYLCASGLGGEGYNEQFFGPGTRLTVL.

The chain is built from TRBV7-9 and TRBJ2-7; TRBD2 matches 9 bases. The germline V gene encodes CDR1 SEHNR and CDR2 FQNEAQ (reference sequence). The trim removed 6 bases at V and 2 bases at J, leaving 5 bases unmatched. This CDR3 is built from 14 residues. CDR3 sequence reads: CASRASGTAYEQYF. The CDR3 DNA follows: TGTGCCAGCAGAGCTAGCGGGACCGCCTACGAGCAGTACTTC. The complete variable domain, with remaining parts taken from reference TRBV7-9 and TRBJ2-7, reads DTGVSQNPRHKITKRGQNVTFRCDPISEHNRLYWYRQTLGQGPEFLTYFQNEAQLEKSRLLSDRFSAERPKGSFSTLEIQRTEQGDSAMYLCASRASGTAYEQYFGPGTRLTVT.

The V call is TRBV7-9, the J call TRBJ2-4; D is unclear. Deletions cut 4 bases from V and 0 bases from J, with 10 bases between. The CDR3 loop spans 15 amino acids. Germline V gene sequence: CDR1 SEHNR, CDR2 FQNEAQ (reference sequence). DNA for the CDR3: TGTGCCAGCAGCTCCTCGGGCCTAGCCAAAAACATTCAGTACTTC. Translating gives CASSSSGLAKNIQYF.

The chain carries TRBV30 and TRBJ2-6; D possibly matches TRBD1 or TRBD2 (6 bases each). Germline loops: CDR1 GTSNPN, CDR2 SVGIG (reference sequence). V dropped 3 bases and J dropped 13 bases, with 25 bases sitting between them. CDR3 size: 16 residues. The DNA of the CDR3 is TGTGCCTGGAGATATTCGGGGGCAGGGAAGGCGAAAGTCCTGACTTTC. It encodes CAWRYSGAGKAKVLTF.

This clonotype occurred a few times. The V call is TRBV27, the J call TRBJ1-1, with D perhaps TRBD1 (6 bases). Germline V gives CDR1 MNHEY, CDR2 SMNVEV (reference sequence). This CDR3 comprises 13 residues. Trimming removed 6 bases from V and 7 bases from J, with 15 bases in between. CDR3 coding DNA: TGTGCCAGCAGACGGAGGGGGGCTGGTGAAGCTTTCTTT. Translated: CASRRRGAGEAFF.

This clonotype has only a few counts. This chain connects TRBV12-3 or TRBV12-4 to TRBJ1-4; no clear D. Deletions cut 3 bases from V and 0 bases from J, with 8 bases between. The CDR3 sequence is 15 residues long. CDR3 DNA: TGTGCCAGCAGTTTGTGGTTTGCAACTAATGAAAAACTGTTTTTT. Translation gives CASSLWFATNEKLFF.

The sample holds a few counts of this clonotype. V and J are TRBV7-3 and TRBJ2-1; D is possibly TRBD2 (5 bases). Trimming took 8 bases from V and 1 from J, leaving 9 bases between them. Germline V lookup: CDR1 SGHTA, CDR2 FQGTGA. The CDR3 covers 13 residues. CDR3 sequence reads: CASADSSYNEQFF. Written as DNA, the CDR3 is TGTGCCAGCGCGGACTCGTCCTACAATGAGCAGTTCTTC. The full variable domain, in which reference TRBV7-3 and TRBJ2-1 provide the parts outside the CDR3, is GAGVSQTPSNKVTEKGKYVELRCDPISGHTALYWYRQSLGQGPEFLIYFQGTGAADDSGLPNDRFFAVRPEGSVSTLKIQRTERGDSAVYLCASADSSYNEQFFGPGTRLTVL.

This rearrangement joins TRBV20-1 to TRBJ2-3; possibly TRBD2 for D (5 bases). Germline values: CDR1 DFQATT, CDR2 SNEGSKA (reference sequence). V was cut by 2 bases and J by 14 bases, with 14 bases left in between. The CDR3 runs to 11 residues. This chain's CDR3 is CSARRPGGGYF. For the CDR3, the DNA is TGCAGTGCTAGACGGCCAGGAGGAGGGTATTTT.

This rearrangement joins TRBV5-1 to TRBJ2-2, with TRBD1 matching 7 bases. CDR3 length: 16 amino acids. From germline, CDR1 is SGHRS and CDR2 YFSETQ. V shed 4 bases, J shed 0 bases, and the junction held 6 bases outside the gene matches. The CDR3 coding sequence is TGCGCCAGCAGCACGACAGGGTTTTCGAACACCGGGGAGCTGTTTTTT. Its translation: CASSTTGFSNTGELFF.

The table lists this clonotype with a few counts. V and J are TRBV9 and TRBJ1-1; TRBD1 agrees at 8 bases. V was pared by 3 bases and J by 4 bases, with 11 bases of the junction left unmatched. Germline V CDR1 and CDR2: SGDLS, YYNGEE. CDR3 length: 16 residues. This chain's CDR3 is CASSAGQGSGITEAFF. CDR3 in DNA: TGTGCCAGCAGCGCTGGACAGGGCTCAGGGATCACTGAAGCTTTCTTT.

The chain links TRBV7-9 to TRBJ2-6; TRBD1 agrees at 8 bases. V shed 8 bases and J 2 bases; nucleotides not matched to a gene: 8. The CDR3 runs 16 residues. Germline values: CDR1 SEHNR, CDR2 FQNEAQ (reference sequence). CDR3 amino acids: CASGIPGGAGANVLTF. CDR3 DNA: TGTGCCAGCGGGATACCAGGGGGCGCTGGGGCCAACGTCCTGACTTTC.